The 14 T cell receptor beta chains below all came from one sample that was sequenced in a study of Ad26.COV2.S vaccination and SARS-CoV-2 variants. Treatment here: some 20 received Ad26.COV2.S at low or high dose, single or two shots; roughly five received placebo; per-sample allocation not given. Samples analyzed were those drawn on day 63 after the first vaccine or placebo injection. The repertoire was sequenced with immunoSEQ multiplex PCR; TCRdb's copy has only in-frame clones and lacks some. The sample yields 300,000 to 500,000 clones, around 85% seen once. The specimen comprised peripheral blood, sampled in a trial of Ad26.COV2.S vaccine versus placebo. The receptors here all came from a person between 18 and 60 years old who received the Ad26.COV2.S COVID-19 vaccine or a placebo.

The CDR3 sequence: CASSRGTEYNQETQYF. CDR3 bases: TGTGCCAGCAGCCGCGGGACAGAATACAACCAAGAGACCCAGTACTTC. The gene calls are TRBV7-2 and TRBJ2-5, with D perhaps TRBD1 (7 bases). The CDR3 consists of 16 residues. Germline CDR1 SGHTA, CDR2 FQGNSA. The V gene lost 5 bases and the J gene lost 0 bases, with 16 bases spanning the gap.

This sequence joins TRBV2 and TRBJ2-1; 7 bases line up with TRBD1. Germline-derived CDR1 and CDR2 are SNHLY and FYNNEI. V lost 6 bases, J lost 6 bases, and 11 bases stayed unmatched. The CDR3 is 15 residues long. CDR3 bases: TGTGCCAGCAGGGAAAACAGGGGAGCAGGCAATGAGCAGTTCTTC. Translation: CASRENRGAGNEQFF.

The chain links TRBV5-1 to TRBJ2-5; 8 bases are a match to TRBD1. Germline assignment: CDR1 SGHRS and CDR2 YFSETQ. Losses at the gene ends were 2 bases for V and 2 bases for J; bases not matched to a gene: 11. The CDR3 is 17 residues long. This CDR3 reads CASSFAGGSRAQETQYF. The CDR3 bases are TGCGCCAGCAGCTTCGCAGGGGGCTCGAGGGCTCAAGAGACCCAGTACTTC.

This clone appeared a single time. V is TRBV5-1 and J is TRBJ1-5; no reliable D call. Germline-derived CDR1 and CDR2 are SGHRS and YFSETQ. This CDR3 region has 13 residues. V lost 5 bases, J lost 0 bases, and 6 bases lay in between. The CDR3 spells CASSTYSNQPQHF. The CDR3 DNA follows: TGCGCCAGCAGTACTTATAGCAATCAGCCCCAGCATTTT.

V is TRBV6-1 and J is TRBJ2-2, with D unresolved. This CDR3 contains 13 residues. The V and J ends lost 3 bases and 4 bases respectively, with 6 bases between them. Germline V lookup: CDR1 MNHNS, CDR2 SASEGT. This chain's CDR3 is CASSDRPTGELFF. Here the CDR3 DNA reads TGTGCCAGCAGTGACAGACCCACCGGGGAGCTGTTTTTT.

Concerning this clone itself: The identical CDR3 is also encoded by other nucleotide sequences in the sample. The chain joins TRBV5-5 to TRBJ1-1; D is perhaps TRBD1 (5 bases). Between the trimmed V and J ends, which lost 2 bases and 5 bases, there was a span of 7 bases. The germline CDR1 and CDR2 sequences are SGHKS and YYEKEE (reference sequence). The CDR3 extends over 12 amino acids. The CDR3, as DNA: TGTGCCAGCAGCTTACAGGTTACTGAAGCTTTCTTT. Its translation is CASSLQVTEAFF.

The chain links TRBV15 to TRBJ1-2; 8 bases are shared with TRBD1. The CDR3 spans 15 residues. Trimming took 4 bases from V and 8 from J; bases not matched to a gene: 12. Germline V lookup: CDR1 LNHNV, CDR2 YYDKDF (reference sequence). The CDR3 DNA reads TGTGCCACCAGCACCCACCAGGGGGCCCGGACCGGCTACACCTTC. It yields the protein CATSTHQGARTGYTF.

V is TRBV4-1 and J is TRBJ1-1; TRBD1 is a possible D gene (5 bases). The CDR3 runs 14 residues. Trimming stripped 3 bases from V and 0 bases from J, with 8 bases between. Germline V CDR1 and CDR2: MGHRA, YSYEKL. DNA of the CDR3: TGCGCCAGCAGCCAGGGGGTCATGAACACTGAAGCTTTCTTT. This translates into CASSQGVMNTEAFF.

This rearrangement joins TRBV18 to TRBJ1-5; no clear D. Germline V gene lookup returns CDR1 KGHSH and CDR2 LQKENI. The ends were cut back, 5 bases at V and 6 bases at J, with 11 bases in the middle. CDR3 length: 13 amino acids. CDR3 in amino acids: CASSETQVQPQHF. The CDR3, as DNA: TGTGCCAGCTCAGAGACGCAGGTTCAGCCCCAGCATTTT. The whole variable domain, remainder taken from reference TRBV18 and TRBJ1-5, is NAGVMQNPRHLVRRRGQEARLRCSPMKGHSHVYWYRQLPEEGLKFMVYLQKENIIDESGMPKERFSAEFPKEGPSILRIQQVVRGDSAAYFCASSETQVQPQHFGDGTRLSIL.

This clone was detected once. This chain connects TRBV5-1 to TRBJ2-5, with D perhaps matching TRBD2 (6 bases). Between the trimmed V and J ends, which lost 4 bases and 5 bases, there was a span of 12 bases. The germline CDR1 and CDR2 sequences are SGHRS and YFSETQ. The CDR3 runs 13 residues. In DNA form, the CDR3 reads TGCGCCAGCAGCGGGGGACTCGGGGAGACCCAGTACTTC. It codes for CASSGGLGETQYF.

The rearrangement joins TRBV15 to TRBJ1-6, with a tentative D call TRBD1 (5 bases). Germline CDR1 is LNHNV and CDR2 is YYDKDF (reference sequence). V was trimmed by 0 bases and J by 14 bases, leaving 17 bases between them. The CDR3 has 15 residues. CDR3 sequence: CATSRDRSGFTALHF. CDR3 bases: TGTGCCACCAGCAGAGATAGGTCAGGGTTCACGGCCCTCCACTTT.

This clone came up once. V is TRBV5-1 and J is TRBJ2-1; the D gene is possibly TRBD1 (6 bases). The CDR3 is made up of 11 amino acids. Germline V gene data show CDR1 as SGHRS and CDR2 as YFSETQ. Trimming pared 4 bases from V and 8 bases from J, leaving 7 bases between. Here the CDR3 reads CASSNRDEQFF. CDR3 DNA: TGCGCCAGCAGCAACAGGGATGAGCAGTTCTTC. The complete variable domain, with remaining parts taken from reference TRBV5-1 and TRBJ2-1, reads KAGVTQTPRYLIKTRGQQVTLSCSPISGHRSVSWYQQTPGQGLQFLFEYFSETQRNKGNFPGRFSGRQFSNSRSEMNVSTLELGDSALYLCASSNRDEQFFGPGTRLTVL.

The V gene is TRBV6-5, the J gene TRBJ2-7; TRBD1 is a possible D gene (5 bases). The V end lost 7 bases, the J end lost 7 bases, and 8 bases lay between the germline ends. The CDR3 covers 10 residues. Looked up from germline, CDR1 is MNHEY and CDR2 is SVGAGI. The CDR3 sequence is CASKGAEQYF. CDR3 sequence (DNA): TGTGCCAGCAAAGGGGCGGAGCAGTACTTC.

V is TRBV5-1 and J is TRBJ2-3; the D is unclear. Germline V lookup: CDR1 SGHRS, CDR2 YFSETQ. The CDR3 is 13 residues long. V was cut by 0 bases and J by 4 bases, with 6 bases left in between. CDR3 amino acids: CASSLGSPDTQYF. The CDR3 DNA reads TGCGCCAGCAGCTTGGGATCCCCAGATACGCAGTATTTT. Full variable domain (outside the CDR3, taken from reference TRBV5-1 and TRBJ2-3): KAGVTQTPRYLIKTRGQQVTLSCSPISGHRSVSWYQQTPGQGLQFLFEYFSETQRNKGNFPGRFSGRQFSNSRSEMNVSTLELGDSALYLCASSLGSPDTQYFGPGTRLTVL.